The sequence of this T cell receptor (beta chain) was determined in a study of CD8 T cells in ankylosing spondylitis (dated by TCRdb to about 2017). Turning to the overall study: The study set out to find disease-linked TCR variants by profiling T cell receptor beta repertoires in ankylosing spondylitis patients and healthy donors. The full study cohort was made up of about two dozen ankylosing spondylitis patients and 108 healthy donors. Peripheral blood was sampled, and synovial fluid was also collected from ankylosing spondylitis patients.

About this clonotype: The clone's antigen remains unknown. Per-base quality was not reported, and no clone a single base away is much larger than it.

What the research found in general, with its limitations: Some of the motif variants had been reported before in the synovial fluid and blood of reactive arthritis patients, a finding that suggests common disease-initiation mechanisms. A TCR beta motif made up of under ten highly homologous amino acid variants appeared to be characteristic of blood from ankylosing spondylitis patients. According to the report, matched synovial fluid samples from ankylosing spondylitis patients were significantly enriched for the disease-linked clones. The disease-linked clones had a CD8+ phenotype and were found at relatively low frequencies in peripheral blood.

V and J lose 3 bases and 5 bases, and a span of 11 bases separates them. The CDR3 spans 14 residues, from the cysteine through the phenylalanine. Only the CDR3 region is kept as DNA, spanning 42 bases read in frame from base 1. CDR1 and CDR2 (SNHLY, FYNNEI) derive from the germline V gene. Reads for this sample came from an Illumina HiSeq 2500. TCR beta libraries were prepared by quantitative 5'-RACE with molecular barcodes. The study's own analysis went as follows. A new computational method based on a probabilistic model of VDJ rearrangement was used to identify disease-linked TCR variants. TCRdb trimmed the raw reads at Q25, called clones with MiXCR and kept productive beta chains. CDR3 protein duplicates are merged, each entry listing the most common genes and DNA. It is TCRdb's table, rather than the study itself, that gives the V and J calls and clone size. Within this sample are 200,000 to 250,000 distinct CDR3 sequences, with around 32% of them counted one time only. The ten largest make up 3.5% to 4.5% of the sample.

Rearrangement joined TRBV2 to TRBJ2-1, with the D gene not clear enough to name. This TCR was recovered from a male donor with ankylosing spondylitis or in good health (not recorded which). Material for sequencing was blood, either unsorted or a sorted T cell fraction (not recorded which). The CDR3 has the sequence CASSDRVGDNEQFF. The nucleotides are TGTGCCAGCAGTGATCGAGTAGGTGACAATGAGCAGTTCTTC. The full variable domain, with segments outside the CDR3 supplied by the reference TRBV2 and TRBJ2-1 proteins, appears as EPEVTQTPSHQVTQMGQEVILRCVPISNHLYFYWYRQILGQKVEFLVSFYNNEISEKSEIFDDQFSVERPDGSNFTLKIRSTKLEDSAMYFCASSDRVGDNEQFFGPGTRLTVL.